This TCR beta chain derives from a study of T cell responses to AZD1222 COVID-19 vaccine. Study observations and caveats: Clonal diversity was possibly underestimated, and white British individuals and females predominated among donors.

As for this clone: Its cognate antigen is unknown.

The method was immunoSEQ multiplex PCR; TCRdb's version includes in-frame clones alone and lacks a portion of them. The repertoire holds 90,000 to 130,000 clones, with about nine tenths as singletons. Looked up from germline, CDR1 is SGHRS and CDR2 is YFSETQ. CDR3 length equals 15 residues. The V and J ends lost 1 base and 4 bases, in that order; junction bases with no gene match: 7. The TCR comes from an adult who received the AZD1222 COVID-19 vaccine. This rearrangement joins TRBV5-1 to TRBJ2-7; 8 positions match TRBD1. Here the sequenced sample was peripheral blood, taken 28 days after the second AZD1222 dose. For the CDR3, the DNA is TGCGCCAGCAGCTTGATTGGACAGGGTGGTTACGAGCAGTACTTC. This gives the protein CASSLIGQGGYEQYF.